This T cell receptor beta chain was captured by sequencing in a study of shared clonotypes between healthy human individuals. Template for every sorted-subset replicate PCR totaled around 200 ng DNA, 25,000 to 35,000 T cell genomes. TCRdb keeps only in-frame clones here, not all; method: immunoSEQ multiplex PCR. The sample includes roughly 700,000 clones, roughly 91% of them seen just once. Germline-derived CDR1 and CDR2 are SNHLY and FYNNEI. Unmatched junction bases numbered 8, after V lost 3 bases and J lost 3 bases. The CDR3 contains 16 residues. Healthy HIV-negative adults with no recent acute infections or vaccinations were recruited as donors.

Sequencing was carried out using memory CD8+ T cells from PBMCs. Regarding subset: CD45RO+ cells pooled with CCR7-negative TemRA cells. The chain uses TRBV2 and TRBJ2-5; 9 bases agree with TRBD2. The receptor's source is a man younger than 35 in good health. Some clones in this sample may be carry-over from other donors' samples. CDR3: CASSDLALAGKETQYF. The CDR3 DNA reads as TGTGCCAGCAGTGACCTAGCCCTAGCGGGAAAAGAGACCCAGTACTTC.